Following are 32 T cell receptor beta chains from one sample sequenced in a study of beta chain features in type 1 diabetes. Study outcomes and limitations: Among all four CD4+ subsets, Type 1 diabetes patients had TCRB CDR3s that were moderately but significantly shorter.

The whole isolated RNA underwent reverse transcription, so sequencing captured expressed TCRB transcripts. Repertoires were generated with immunoSEQ multiplex PCR, while TCRdb's copy carries only in-frame clones and drops some. The table has a few hundred thousand clones, 13% seen once; the top ten hold 0.015%. The antigens of these receptors remain unknown. Sequenced: naive CD4+ T cells from blood. These receptors came from a woman between 18 and 29 years old with type 1 diabetes.

This clone has more than one count but fewer than ten. This sequence joins TRBV27 and TRBJ1-5; 7 positions agree with TRBD1. Trimming at V came to 5 bases and at J to 2 bases, leaving 3 bases not matched to a gene. CDR1 and CDR2 (germline): MNHEY, SMNVEV (reference sequence). The CDR3 consists of 14 residues. The chain's CDR3 is CASSLGTGNQPQHF. DNA for the CDR3: TGTGCCAGCAGTCTCGGGACAGGCAATCAGCCCCAGCATTTT.

This clone was observed a few times. This chain connects TRBV6-1 to TRBJ1-5; 7 bases fit TRBD1. CDR3 length: 15 amino acids. Per germline, CDR1 MNHNS and CDR2 SASEGT. V shed 0 bases and J 7 bases; nucleotides not matched to a gene: 6. The CDR3 protein is CASSEAGDRGQPQHF. The CDR3 nucleotides read TGTGCCAGCAGTGAAGCAGGGGACAGAGGCCAGCCCCAGCATTTT.

This clone occurred a few times. This chain uses TRBV19 with TRBJ2-5, with a weak D call TRBD1 (7 bases). Trimming took 7 bases from V and 5 from J, leaving 17 bases between them. In germline, CDR1 is LNHDA, CDR2 SQIVND (reference sequence). The CDR3 totals 14 residues. The CDR3 DNA reads as TGTGCCAGTACCTTTGGGGGGACAGATGAGACCCAGTACTTC. This sequence encodes CASTFGGTDETQYF. The entire variable domain, with the rest obtained from reference TRBV19 and TRBJ2-5, is as follows: DGGITQSPKYLFRKEGQNVTLSCEQNLNHDAMYWYRQDPGQGLRLIYYSQIVNDFQKGDIAEGYSVSREKKESFPLTVTSAQKNPTAFYLCASTFGGTDETQYFGPGTRLLVL.

The chain has TRBV28 and TRBJ2-7; D remains ambiguous. The ends were cut back, 6 bases at V and 4 bases at J, with 19 bases in the middle. The CDR3 runs 15 residues. Germline V gene sequence: CDR1 MDHEN, CDR2 SYDVKM. In DNA form, the CDR3 reads TGTGCCAGCAGCCTAGAGGTGGTCTTCGGTTACGAGCAGTACTTC. Encoded protein: CASSLEVVFGYEQYF.

This clone turned up a few times. V usage is TRBV7-2 and J usage is TRBJ2-1, with 9 positions matching TRBD2. Trimming removed 8 bases from V and 5 bases from J; junction bases left unmatched: 10. Per the germline V gene, CDR1 is SGHTA and CDR2 is FQGNSA. The CDR3 length is 15 residues. The CDR3: CASSPGLAGNNEQFF. CDR3 nucleotides: TGTGCCAGCTCCCCAGGTCTAGCGGGAAACAATGAGCAGTTCTTC.

The chain uses TRBV4-3 and TRBJ1-5, with 8 bases matching TRBD1. CDR1 and CDR2 (germline): LGHNA, YSLEER. The CDR3 totals 16 residues. V lost 0 bases and J lost 3; bases outside the gene matches: 4. This CDR3 is CASSQDADRDNQPQHF. CDR3 coding DNA: TGCGCCAGCAGCCAAGATGCGGACAGGGACAATCAGCCCCAGCATTTT.

There are a few counts of this clone. The chain recombines TRBV9 with TRBJ1-2; tentative D call: TRBD1 (5 bases). Germline values: CDR1 SGDLS, CDR2 YYNGEE. The CDR3 runs 14 residues. V was trimmed by 0 bases and J by 3 bases, leaving 9 bases between them. CDR3 nucleotide sequence: TGTGCCAGCAGCGTAGAGGGCAGGGACTATGGCTACACCTTC. Its translation: CASSVEGRDYGYTF.

This clone was picked up a small number of times. The chain carries TRBV9 and TRBJ2-2; D is undetermined. The germline V gene has CDR1 SGDLS and CDR2 YYNGEE. V lost 6 bases to trimming and J lost 3 bases, with 6 bases between them. The CDR3 consists of 12 residues. CDR3 coding DNA: TGTGCCAGCAACGACTACACCGGGGAGCTGTTTTTT. It translates to CASNDYTGELFF.

Only a few counts were recorded for this clone. The gene calls are TRBV5-4 and TRBJ2-1; D perhaps matches TRBD2 (6 bases). Per the germline V gene, CDR1 is SGHNT and CDR2 is YYREEE (reference sequence). The CDR3 consists of 15 residues. V lost 0 bases, J lost 7 bases, and 14 bases lay in between. CDR3 loop: CASSLGYFGGNEQFF. The CDR3 nucleotides are TGTGCCAGCAGCTTGGGCTACTTCGGAGGGAATGAGCAGTTCTTC.

This clone has more than one count but fewer than ten. The chain is built from TRBV7-9 and TRBJ1-2, with D possibly being TRBD1 (5 bases). CDR3 length: 17 amino acids. Germline V CDR1 and CDR2: SEHNR, FQNEAQ (reference sequence). V gave up 5 bases and J gave up 5 bases, with 24 bases separating them. CDR3 in amino acids: CASSRSRDPRGSYGYTF. The DNA for the CDR3 is TGTGCCAGCAGCCGTTCGCGGGACCCACGAGGGAGTTATGGCTACACCTTC.

This clone has a handful of counts. The chain couples TRBV10-3 to TRBJ2-3; 10 bases align to TRBD2. The CDR3 covers 13 residues. V dropped 10 bases and J dropped 2; count of bases not matched to a gene: 3. CDR1 and CDR2 from the germline V gene are ENHRY and SYGVKD. In DNA form, the CDR3 reads TGTGCCACTAGCGGGAGAGCCACAGATACGCAGTATTTT. Translation gives CATSGRATDTQYF.

The chain links TRBV7-8 to TRBJ2-7; TRBD2 agrees at 7 bases. From germline, CDR1 is SGHVS and CDR2 FQNEAQ. The CDR3 is 14 residues long. V lost 1 base and J lost 4; bases outside the gene matches: 4. The CDR3 reads CASSLVGTKYEQYF. CDR3 nucleotides: TGTGCCAGCAGCTTAGTCGGGACTAAATACGAGCAGTACTTC.

This clone was counted a few times. V usage is TRBV18 and J usage is TRBJ2-7; 7 nucleotides align to TRBD1. The CDR3 has 15 amino acids. V was clipped by 5 bases and J by 0 bases; unmatched bases: 7. Germline loops: CDR1 KGHSH, CDR2 LQKENI. The CDR3 protein is CASSGLGTDSYEQYF. CDR3 bases: TGTGCCAGCTCAGGTCTTGGGACAGACTCCTACGAGCAGTACTTC.

A few counts support this clone. This chain joins TRBV2 and TRBJ2-1; D gene ambiguous. CDR3 length equals 19 residues. Germline V gene sequence: CDR1 SNHLY, CDR2 FYNNEI. Trimming cost V 8 bases and J 1 base, with 27 bases left between them. CDR3 sequence reads: CASLASTILPIRSYNEQFF. The CDR3 DNA follows: TGTGCCAGCTTAGCCTCTACAATTCTACCGATTCGGTCCTACAATGAGCAGTTCTTC. Drawing the rest from reference TRBV2 and TRBJ2-1, the complete variable domain is EPEVTQTPSHQVTQMGQEVILRCVPISNHLYFYWYRQILGQKVEFLVSFYNNEISEKSEIFDDQFSVERPDGSNFTLKIRSTKLEDSAMYFCASLASTILPIRSYNEQFFGPGTRLTVL.

This clone was detected a few times. This chain uses TRBV11-2 with TRBJ2-7; 7 bases agree with TRBD1. The germline V gene has CDR1 SGHAT and CDR2 FQNNGV. This CDR3 comprises 13 residues. The J segment lost 0 bases and the V segment lost 5 bases, leaving 1 base of the junction unmatched. CDR3 in amino acids: CASSGQDSYEQYV. CDR3 DNA: TGTGCCAGCAGCGGACAGGACTCCTACGAGCAGTACGTC.

This clone was seen a few times. The chain carries TRBV5-1 and TRBJ2-5; D is possibly TRBD1 (7 bases). In germline, CDR1 is SGHRS, CDR2 YFSETQ. The V gene lost 4 bases and the J gene lost 4 bases, with 17 bases spanning the gap. This CDR3 contains 15 residues. The CDR3 region is CASSHGQVGGETQYF. CDR3 bases: TGCGCCAGCAGCCACGGACAGGTGGGAGGAGAGACCCAGTACTTC. The whole variable domain, filled in from reference TRBV5-1 and TRBJ2-5, reads KAGVTQTPRYLIKTRGQQVTLSCSPISGHRSVSWYQQTPGQGLQFLFEYFSETQRNKGNFPGRFSGRQFSNSRSEMNVSTLELGDSALYLCASSHGQVGGETQYFGPGTRLLVL.

The rearrangement links TRBV7-2 to TRBJ2-1; 11 bases align to TRBD2. V shed 4 bases and J 2 bases; nucleotides not matched to a gene: 13. The CDR3 sequence is 19 residues long. CDR1 is SGHTA, CDR2 FQGNSA, per germline. This CDR3 reads CASSSDRKLAGGTYNEQFF. The CDR3 DNA reads as TGTGCCAGCAGCTCCGACCGAAAGCTAGCGGGAGGTACCTACAATGAGCAGTTCTTC.

This clone was recorded a few times. The rearrangement links TRBV6-6 to TRBJ1-1; 8 positions match TRBD1. The CDR3 has 12 amino acids. Per germline, CDR1 MNHNY and CDR2 SVGAGI (reference sequence). V was pared by 4 bases and J by 8 bases, with 3 bases of the junction left unmatched. The CDR3 loop is CASSFRQGEAFF. The DNA of the CDR3 is TGTGCCAGCAGTTTTCGACAGGGGGAAGCTTTCTTT.

The rearrangement uses TRBV5-1 and TRBJ1-1; D unclear. V gave up 1 base and J gave up 0 bases, with 7 bases separating them. The CDR3 covers 14 residues. CDR1 is SGHRS, CDR2 YFSETQ, per germline. DNA of the CDR3: TGCGCCAGCAGCTTGATAACAGTGAACACTGAAGCTTTCTTT. It translates to CASSLITVNTEAFF. Together with reference TRBV5-1 and TRBJ1-1, the CDR3 gives the full variable domain: KAGVTQTPRYLIKTRGQQVTLSCSPISGHRSVSWYQQTPGQGLQFLFEYFSETQRNKGNFPGRFSGRQFSNSRSEMNVSTLELGDSALYLCASSLITVNTEAFFGQGTRLTVV.

This clone was counted between two and nine times. This chain links TRBV4-3 with TRBJ2-3, with D perhaps matching TRBD2 (5 bases). The ends were cut back, 0 bases at V and 6 bases at J, with 16 bases in the middle. The germline gives CDR1 LGHNA, CDR2 YSLEER. The CDR3 runs to 16 residues. The CDR3 nucleotides are TGCGCCAGCAGCCAAGATCTGACCCTCAGAGGGGATACGCAGTATTTT. Protein product: CASSQDLTLRGDTQYF.

This clone was found a few times. This sample includes further DNA sequences coding for the same CDR3. The V call is TRBV7-2, the J call TRBJ2-3; possible D gene TRBD2, 6 bases. The CDR3 extends over 15 amino acids. With 1 base removed from V and 3 bases from J, the gap between germline ends came to 11 bases. Germline V gene lookup returns CDR1 SGHTA and CDR2 FQGNSA. The CDR3 reads CASSLVGSGTDTQYF. CDR3 coding DNA: TGTGCCAGCAGCTTAGTCGGGAGCGGGACAGATACGCAGTATTTT.

This clone was counted only a few times. The gene calls are TRBV13 and TRBJ2-7; the match to TRBD2 covers 12 bases. Germline trimming cut 8 bases from V and 0 bases from J; bases unmatched to any gene: 5. This CDR3 region has 15 residues. Germline-derived CDR1 and CDR2 are PRHDT and FYEKMQ (reference sequence). The CDR3 sequence: CASQRTSGNSYEQYV. The CDR3 region has the DNA TGTGCCAGCCAGAGGACTAGCGGGAACTCCTACGAGCAGTACGTC.

This chain uses TRBV30 with TRBJ1-2; TRBD1 agrees at 9 bases. Trimming took 0 bases from V and 6 from J; bases not matched to a gene: 8. Germline-derived CDR1 and CDR2 are GTSNPN and SVGIG (reference sequence). The CDR3 is 15 residues long. The chain's CDR3 is CAWSVGQGRHNGYTF. The DNA of the CDR3 is TGTGCCTGGAGTGTTGGACAGGGGAGGCACAATGGCTACACCTTC.

This clone was counted only a few times. The chain carries TRBV7-2 and TRBJ2-7; possibly TRBD1 for D (6 bases). The V and J ends lost 4 bases and 1 base respectively, with 11 bases between them. Germline values: CDR1 SGHTA, CDR2 FQGNSA. This CDR3 is built from 14 residues. CDR3 sequence (DNA): TGTGCCAGCAGCTCAGGGCAGGGGTCCTACGAGCAGTACGTC. Amino acids: CASSSGQGSYEQYV.

This clone showed up just a few times. V is TRBV2 and J is TRBJ2-1; 10 nucleotides line up with TRBD2. Germline assignment: CDR1 SNHLY and CDR2 FYNNEI. The ends lost 3 bases at V and 7 bases at J; junction bases unmatched: 6. The CDR3 extends over 15 amino acids. The CDR3 DNA sequence: TGTGCCAGCAGTGACATGGGACTAGCGACGAATGAGCAGTTCTTC. Its translation: CASSDMGLATNEQFF. Supplemented by reference TRBV2 and TRBJ2-1, the full variable domain reads EPEVTQTPSHQVTQMGQEVILRCVPISNHLYFYWYRQILGQKVEFLVSFYNNEISEKSEIFDDQFSVERPDGSNFTLKIRSTKLEDSAMYFCASSDMGLATNEQFFGPGTRLTVL.

This clone was counted only a few times. The CDR3 loop is CASSPGEGDPSYEQYF. The CDR3 coding sequence is TGCGCCAGCAGCCCGGGGGAGGGGGACCCCTCCTACGAGCAGTACTTC. The V gene is TRBV4-1, the J gene TRBJ2-7; D might be TRBD2 (7 bases). Trimming pared 4 bases from V and 0 bases from J, leaving 16 bases between. Germline loops: CDR1 MGHRA, CDR2 YSYEKL. The CDR3 length is 16 residues.

There are a few counts of this clone. J is TRBJ2-1 and V is TRBV5-1; no reliable D call. V was pared by 1 base and J by 9 bases, with 8 bases between. Germline values: CDR1 SGHRS, CDR2 YFSETQ. This CDR3 is built from 12 residues. CDR3 sequence reads: CASSLPPGEQFF. The CDR3 nucleotides read TGCGCCAGCAGCTTGCCCCCAGGTGAGCAGTTCTTC. Supplemented by reference TRBV5-1 and TRBJ2-1, the full variable domain reads KAGVTQTPRYLIKTRGQQVTLSCSPISGHRSVSWYQQTPGQGLQFLFEYFSETQRNKGNFPGRFSGRQFSNSRSEMNVSTLELGDSALYLCASSLPPGEQFFGPGTRLTVL.

The V and J genes are TRBV19 and TRBJ2-1; a weak D match, TRBD2 (5 bases). Germline CDR1 and CDR2: LNHDA and SQIVND (reference sequence). V was cut by 5 bases and J by 0 bases, with 14 bases left in between. This CDR3 has 16 amino acids. The CDR3 nucleotides read TGTGCCAGTAGTCTAGCCGGCGGTAGCTCCTACAATGAGCAGTTCTTC. Its translation: CASSLAGGSSYNEQFF.

This clone was counted a few times. The rearrangement links TRBV14 to TRBJ2-5; no clear D. This CDR3 contains 12 residues. The V gene's germline CDR1 is SGHDN and CDR2 FVKESK. V shed 4 bases and J shed 7 bases, with 10 bases lying between them. This CDR3 is CASSPNRRTQYF. The CDR3 bases are TGTGCCAGCAGCCCTAATAGAAGGACCCAGTACTTC.

The chain links TRBV6-5 to TRBJ2-7; maybe TRBD2 (6 bases). Per germline, CDR1 MNHEY and CDR2 SVGAGI. V lost 0 bases to trimming and J lost 2 bases, with 8 bases between them. This CDR3 comprises 14 residues. CDR3 in DNA: TGTGCCAGCAGTTACTCCCCGGGAGCCTACGAGCAGTACGTC. The encoded protein is CASSYSPGAYEQYV.

This clone came up a few times. The rearrangement uses TRBV7-3 and TRBJ2-1, with 8 bases aligning to TRBD1. There are 16 residues in the CDR3. Germline CDR1 and CDR2: SGHTA and FQGTGA. The V and J ends lost 2 bases and 6 bases, in that order; junction bases with no gene match: 9. CDR3: CASSLGSSGQVNEQFF. The CDR3, as DNA: TGTGCCAGCAGCTTAGGGTCCTCGGGACAGGTCAATGAGCAGTTCTTC.

This clone was counted a few times. The chain joins TRBV11-2 to TRBJ2-3; D perhaps matches TRBD1 (5 bases). The CDR3 is 14 amino acids. V gave up 4 bases and J gave up 6 bases, with 14 bases separating them. Germline CDR1 and CDR2: SGHAT and FQNNGV. Written as DNA, the CDR3 is TGTGCCAGCAGCTCCAGGGTTTTTGGGGATACGCAGTATTTT. Protein: CASSSRVFGDTQYF.